These 20 T cell receptor beta chains came from one sample sequenced in a study of blood T cell repertoires in COVID-19. Measured with immunoSEQ multiplex PCR; TCRdb has only the in-frame clones, and not every one. This sample carries about 340,000 clones, about 83% of them seen once, and the ten largest clones take 3%. Sequenced: peripheral blood. The source is a young man with active or convalescent COVID-19.

This sequence joins TRBV19 and TRBJ1-1, with 9 bases matching TRBD1. V lost 2 bases, J lost 4 bases, and 8 bases stayed unmatched. Germline V gives CDR1 LNHDA, CDR2 SQIVND (reference sequence). The length of the CDR3 is 16 residues. CDR3 protein: CASSIRTGALTTEAFF. DNA of the CDR3: TGTGCCAGTAGTATAAGGACAGGGGCCCTCACCACTGAAGCTTTCTTT.

The J gene is TRBJ2-7, the V gene TRBV5-1, with 8 bases matching TRBD2. Germline CDR1 is SGHRS and CDR2 is YFSETQ. V lost 1 base, J lost 4 bases, and 7 bases stayed unmatched. This CDR3 is built from 15 residues. The CDR3 nucleotides read TGCGCCAGCAGCTTGAGGTCTAGCGGGCCGTACGAGCAGTACTTC. It codes for CASSLRSSGPYEQYF.

This chain connects TRBV3-1 (or the pseudogene TRBV3-2) to TRBJ2-7, with D maybe TRBD2 (5 bases). The CDR3 runs to 16 residues. CDR1 LGHDT and CDR2 YNNKEL come from the germline V gene (reference sequence). V was trimmed by 4 bases and J by 2 bases, leaving 18 bases between them. This chain's CDR3 is CASSPRGRRPAYEQYF. CDR3 DNA: TGTGCCAGCAGCCCCCGGGGTCGTCGACCCGCCTACGAGCAGTACTTC.

The V and J genes are TRBV19 and TRBJ2-1; TRBD1 matches 7 bases. Trimming cost V 5 bases and J 6 bases; bases outside gene matches: 4. The CDR3 runs 13 residues. In germline, CDR1 is LNHDA, CDR2 SQIVND (reference sequence). DNA of the CDR3: TGTGCCAGTAGTTTGGGACAGTTCAATGAGCAGTTCTTC. Translated: CASSLGQFNEQFF.

In its sample, this clone was seen once. The gene calls are TRBV15 and TRBJ2-7; the D is unclear. Between the trimmed V and J ends, which lost 0 bases and 2 bases, there was a span of 5 bases. This CDR3 region has 13 residues. Per germline, CDR1 LNHNV and CDR2 YYDKDF (reference sequence). The CDR3 region is CATSRDPAYEQYF. CDR3 nucleotides: TGTGCCACCAGCAGAGATCCGGCCTACGAGCAGTACTTC. Full variable domain (outside the CDR3, taken from reference TRBV15 and TRBJ2-7): DAMVIQNPRYQVTQFGKPVTLSCSQTLNHNVMYWYQQKSSQAPKLLFHYYDKDFNNEADTPDNFQSRRPNTSFCFLDIRSPGLGDTAMYLCATSRDPAYEQYFGPGTRLTVT.

The rearrangement links TRBV11-3 to TRBJ1-2; 8 bases match TRBD1. CDR1 is SGHNT, CDR2 YENEEA, per germline. With V trimmed by 5 bases and J by 6 bases, 8 bases remained unmatched. This CDR3 has 14 residues. The CDR3 sequence: CASSKGQGADGYTF. The CDR3 nucleotides are TGTGCCAGCAGCAAAGGACAGGGAGCAGATGGCTACACCTTC.

The chain has TRBV10-2 and TRBJ2-3; D possibly corresponds to TRBD1 (5 bases). Trimming left V 1 base short and J 8 bases short, with 19 bases between. CDR1 is WSHSY, CDR2 SAAADI, per germline. This CDR3 spans 16 amino acids. The CDR3 sequence is CASSELDSRAGGTQYF. The DNA for the CDR3 is TGCGCCAGCAGTGAGTTAGACAGTAGGGCCGGCGGTACGCAGTATTTT.

V is TRBV4-1 and J is TRBJ2-1; D might be TRBD2 (5 bases). With 8 bases removed from V and 8 bases from J, the gap between germline ends came to 16 bases. The CDR3 has 13 residues. Germline assignment: CDR1 MGHRA and CDR2 YSYEKL. DNA for the CDR3: TGCGCCAGCGGTGGGAGAGGTTACCATGAGCAGTTCTTC. This translates into CASGGRGYHEQFF.

The CDR3 is CASSPRQIHEQYF. The CDR3 nucleotides are TGTGCCAGCAGTCCCCGACAGATCCACGAGCAGTACTTC. The chain recombines TRBV28 with TRBJ2-7; D possibly corresponds to TRBD1 (5 bases). The CDR3 contains 13 residues. Trimming removed 5 bases from V and 5 bases from J, with 13 bases in between. Germline V lookup: CDR1 MDHEN, CDR2 SYDVKM.

A single count supports this clone. The J gene is TRBJ1-2, the V gene TRBV29-1, with D possibly being TRBD1 (6 bases). V lost 6 bases and J 0 bases, leaving 20 bases between the germline ends. The CDR3 totals 16 residues. Looked up from germline, CDR1 is SQVTM and CDR2 is ANQGSEA. The CDR3 loop reads CSVHREGDTTNYGYTF. CDR3 DNA sequence: TGCAGCGTCCACCGGGAGGGGGACACCACTAACTATGGCTACACCTTC.

This chain connects TRBV19 to TRBJ1-5, with a tentative D call TRBD1 (6 bases). The CDR3 spans 18 residues. Germline-derived CDR1 and CDR2 are LNHDA and SQIVND (reference sequence). V was pared by 3 bases and J by 5 bases, with 23 bases between. CDR3 coding DNA: TGTGCCAGTAGTATTGGGTTAGGCGGGCAGGGGATCCATCAGCCCCAGCATTTT. It codes for CASSIGLGGQGIHQPQHF.

The rearrangement joins TRBV5-1 to TRBJ2-5; TRBD2 agrees at 8 bases. This CDR3 is built from 15 residues. From germline, CDR1 is SGHRS and CDR2 YFSETQ. After removal of 2 bases from V and 5 bases from J, the junction contained 8 bases not matched to a gene. In DNA, the CDR3 is TGCGCCAGCAGCTTCGGGGGGACTAGGGGCGAGACCCAGTACTTC. Amino acid sequence: CASSFGGTRGETQYF.

The chain combines TRBV7-9 with TRBJ1-5; D uncertain. Trimming stripped 0 bases from V and 2 bases from J, with 11 bases between. CDR1 is SEHNR, CDR2 FQNEAQ, per germline (reference sequence). The CDR3 is made up of 16 amino acids. CDR3 in DNA: TGTGCCAGCAGCTTAGCGGTCAACATCGGCAATCAGCCCCAGCATTTT. It codes for CASSLAVNIGNQPQHF.

J is TRBJ2-5 and V is TRBV7-2, with 10 nucleotides matching TRBD2. This CDR3 has 16 residues. CDR1 is SGHTA, CDR2 FQGNSA, per germline. Losses at the gene ends were 3 bases for V and 4 bases for J; bases not matched to a gene: 8. CDR3 protein: CASSLTSGLTLETQYF. The CDR3 nucleotides are TGTGCCAGCAGCTTGACTAGCGGGCTGACCTTAGAGACCCAGTACTTC.

The chain recombines TRBV10-3 with TRBJ1-6, with unresolved D. Germline CDR1 reads ENHRY; CDR2 reads SYGVKD. V lost 3 bases to trimming and J lost 10 bases, with 13 bases between them. The CDR3 sequence is 14 residues long. The DNA of the CDR3 is TGTGCCATCAGTGACCCCGGGGAAGGGTCACCCCTCCACTTT. Translating it yields CAISDPGEGSPLHF.

V and J are TRBV27 and TRBJ2-7; no definite D call. V was trimmed by 5 bases and J by 5 bases, leaving 16 bases between them. Germline V gene data show CDR1 as MNHEY and CDR2 as SMNVEV (reference sequence). CDR3 length equals 14 residues. CDR3 sequence (DNA): TGTGCCAGCAGTCGGGTGGTAGCAGACGACGAGCAGTACTTC. The encoded protein is CASSRVVADDEQYF.

The CDR3 bases are TGTGCCAGCAGCTTTCCGGCAGATACGCAGTATTTT. This encodes CASSFPADTQYF. The V and J genes are TRBV7-2 and TRBJ2-3; D not resolved. The germline gives CDR1 SGHTA, CDR2 FQGNSA. The CDR3 is made up of 12 amino acids. V was clipped by 3 bases and J by 4 bases, with 5 bases between them.

This clone was detected only once. The chain couples TRBV7-3 to TRBJ2-1; 8 bases are shared with TRBD1. CDR1 and CDR2 (germline): SGHTA, FQGTGA. The CDR3 is 16 amino acids. The J segment lost 7 bases and the V segment lost 2 bases, leaving 10 bases of the junction unmatched. The CDR3 loop reads CASSLLTGGSENEQFF. CDR3 sequence (DNA): TGTGCCAGCAGCTTACTAACAGGGGGGTCGGAAAATGAGCAGTTCTTC.

This clone came up once. CDR3 sequence (DNA): TGTGCCAGCAGTCGCGGGGGGAGGGCCGGGGAGCTGTTTTTT. Translation: CASSRGGRAGELFF. The chain employs TRBV6-5 and TRBJ2-2, with 8 bases that match TRBD2. This CDR3 is 14 amino acids long. Germline CDR1 MNHEY, CDR2 SVGAGI. The V and J ends lost 5 bases and 6 bases, in that order; junction bases with no gene match: 5.

The chain links TRBV2 to TRBJ2-3, with 7 bases lining up with TRBD2. The CDR3 spans 19 residues. Germline CDR1 reads SNHLY; CDR2 reads FYNNEI. Germline trimming cut 6 bases from V and 2 bases from J; bases unmatched to any gene: 20. The CDR3 bases are TGTGCCAGCAGCCGCGGGACTACCCGTTTATCGGGATCCACAGATACGCAGTATTTT. Protein: CASSRGTTRLSGSTDTQYF.